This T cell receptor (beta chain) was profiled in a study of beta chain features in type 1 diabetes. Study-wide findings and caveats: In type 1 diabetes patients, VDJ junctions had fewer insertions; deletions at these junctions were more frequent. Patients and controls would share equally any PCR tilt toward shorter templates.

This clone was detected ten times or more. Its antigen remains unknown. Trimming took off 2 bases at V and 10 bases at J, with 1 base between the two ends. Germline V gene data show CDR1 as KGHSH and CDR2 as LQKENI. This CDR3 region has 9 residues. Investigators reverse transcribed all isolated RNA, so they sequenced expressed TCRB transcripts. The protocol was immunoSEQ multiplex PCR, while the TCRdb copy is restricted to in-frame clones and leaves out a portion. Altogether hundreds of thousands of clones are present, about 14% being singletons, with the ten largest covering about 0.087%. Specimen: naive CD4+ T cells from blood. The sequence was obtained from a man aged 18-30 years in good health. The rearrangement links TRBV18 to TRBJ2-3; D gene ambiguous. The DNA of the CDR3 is TGTGCCAGCTCACCATCGCAGTATTTT. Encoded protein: CASSPSQYF.